The TCR beta chain described here comes from a study of beta chain features in type 1 diabetes. Study background: Sorted cells examined across all samples numbered around 99,000,000.

Sequenced material consisted of expressed TCRB transcripts (all of the isolated RNA was reverse transcribed). Measured with immunoSEQ multiplex PCR; TCRdb has only the in-frame clones, and not every one. The sample yields about 130,000 clones, around a tenth seen once. This clone showed up just a few times. The antigen remains undetermined. General study points: Moderate yet significant TCRB CDR3 shortening was seen in Type 1 diabetes patients in all four CD4+ subsets.

The length of the CDR3 is 15 residues. The sequence was obtained from a man aged 18 to 30 in good health. The rearrangement links TRBV1 to TRBJ2-1; the table gives TRBD2 as D, unverified against the DNA. TRBV1 is an annotated pseudogene. Specimen: central memory CD4+ T cells from blood. The CDR3 is CTSSRANREGNEQFF. The CDR3 bases are TGCACCAGCAGCCGAGCGAACAGGGAGGGCAATGAGCAGTTCTTC.